This T cell receptor beta chain came from a study of CD8 T cells in Susac syndrome. Reverse transcription used about 0.45 to 1 ug RNA and random hexamers. Multiplex PCR with immunoSEQ amplified the TCR beta CDR3 across 54 Vbeta and 13 Jbeta. TCRdb re-called the immunoSEQ multiplex PCR reads with MiXCR, one entry per CDR3 protein. Of roughly 120,000 distinct CDR3 sequences in the sample, over 85% were seen once. CD8+ and CD4+ T cells were negatively isolated; TEMRA cells were FACS-enriched. Germline V CDR1 and CDR2: SGHRS, YFSETQ. V dropped 0 bases and J dropped 7; count of bases not matched to a gene: 6. CDR3 length: 16 amino acids. This clonotype was detected only once.

The sample was CD8+ T cells from PBMCs. The TCR was taken from a human donor with multiple sclerosis. The chain joins TRBV5-1 to TRBJ2-1, with 11 bases matching TRBD2. The CDR3 reads CASSLVRLAGRNEQFF. DNA of the CDR3: TGCGCCAGCAGCTTGGTACGACTAGCGGGAAGGAATGAGCAGTTCTTC.